This T cell receptor (beta chain) was retrieved from a study of blood T cell repertoires in COVID-19. Study-wide background: Whether acute or convalescent, the COVID-19 samples came from the United States, Italy and Spain.

Unmatched junction bases numbered 9, after V lost 4 bases and J lost 6 bases. The CDR3 has 15 residues. The germline gives CDR1 MDHEN, CDR2 SYDVKM. The assay was immunoSEQ multiplex PCR, and TCRdb's table has in-frame clones only and misses some. The sample has roughly 67,000 clones; about 86% are singletons. Sequenced input: peripheral blood. The origin of this receptor is a man aged 50 to 59 with acute or convalescent COVID-19. The V call is TRBV28, the J call TRBJ2-7; 10 nucleotides line up with TRBD1. This CDR3 reads CASSSPGTGVGEQYF. DNA for the CDR3: TGTGCCAGCAGTTCCCCCGGGACAGGGGTTGGCGAGCAGTACTTC. Based on the CDR3 plus reference TRBV28 and TRBJ2-7, the full variable domain is DVKVTQSSRYLVKRTGEKVFLECVQDMDHENMFWYRQDPGLGLRLIYFSYDVKMKEKGDIPEGYSVSREKKERFSLILESASTNQTSMYLCASSSPGTGVGEQYFGPGTRLTVT.